This T cell receptor (beta chain) was retrieved from a study of cytomegalovirus exposure and HLA in healthy donors. Study findings and constraints: Exclusion as indistinguishable affected some V segments, including TRBV6-2 and TRBV6-3.

As to this clone: What it binds is unknown.

Losses at the gene ends were 4 bases for V and 5 bases for J; bases not matched to a gene: 8. The length of the CDR3 is 15 residues. Germline V lookup: CDR1 SGHNT, CDR2 YYREEE (reference sequence). PCR used 60 Vbeta primers and 13 Jbeta primers. The protocol was immunoSEQ multiplex PCR, while the TCRdb copy is restricted to in-frame clones and leaves out a portion. This sample has about 160,000 clones, with roughly 80% found just once. The rearrangement links TRBV5-4 to TRBJ2-1, with TRBD2 matching over 8 bases. The sequence derives from a man aged 30 to 45 in good health and CMV-seropositive. The specimen was PBMCs. The CDR3: CASSEQTSVNNEQFF. The CDR3 region has the DNA TGTGCCAGCAGCGAACAGACTAGCGTTAACAATGAGCAGTTCTTC.